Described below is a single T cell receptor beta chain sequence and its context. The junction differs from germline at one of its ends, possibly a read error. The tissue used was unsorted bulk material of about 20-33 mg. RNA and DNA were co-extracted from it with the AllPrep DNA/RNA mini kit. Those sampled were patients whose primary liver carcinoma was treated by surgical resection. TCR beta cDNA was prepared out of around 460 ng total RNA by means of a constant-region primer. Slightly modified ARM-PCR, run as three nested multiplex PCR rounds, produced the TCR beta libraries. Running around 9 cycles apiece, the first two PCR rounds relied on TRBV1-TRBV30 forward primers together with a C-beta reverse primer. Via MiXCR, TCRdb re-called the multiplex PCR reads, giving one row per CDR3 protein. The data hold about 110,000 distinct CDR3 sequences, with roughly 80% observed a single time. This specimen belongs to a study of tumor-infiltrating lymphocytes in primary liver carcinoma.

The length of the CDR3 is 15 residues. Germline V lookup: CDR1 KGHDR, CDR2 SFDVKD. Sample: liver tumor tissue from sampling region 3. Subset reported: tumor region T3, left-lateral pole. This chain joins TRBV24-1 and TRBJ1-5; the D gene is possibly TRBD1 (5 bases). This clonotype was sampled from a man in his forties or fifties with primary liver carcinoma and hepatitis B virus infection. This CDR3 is CAPSDSQGYNQPQHF. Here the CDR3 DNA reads TGTGCCCCCAGTGATTCTCAGGGTTACAATCAGCCCCAGCATTTT.